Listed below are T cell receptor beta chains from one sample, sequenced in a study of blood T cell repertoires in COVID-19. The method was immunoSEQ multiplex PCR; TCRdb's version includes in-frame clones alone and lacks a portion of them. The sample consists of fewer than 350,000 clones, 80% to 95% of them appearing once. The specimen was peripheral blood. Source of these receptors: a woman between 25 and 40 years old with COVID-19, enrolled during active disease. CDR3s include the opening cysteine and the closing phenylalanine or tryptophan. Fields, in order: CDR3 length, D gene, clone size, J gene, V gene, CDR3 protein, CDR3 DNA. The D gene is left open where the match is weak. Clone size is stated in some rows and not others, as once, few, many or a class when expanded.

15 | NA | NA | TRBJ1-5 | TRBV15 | CATSADRGSNQPQHF | TGTGCCACCAGCGCCGACCGGGGAAGCAATCAGCCCCAGCATTTT
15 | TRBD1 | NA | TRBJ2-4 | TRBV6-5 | CASSPGTELEGIQYF | TGTGCCAGCAGCCCCGGGACAGAGCTAGAGGGCATTCAGTACTTC
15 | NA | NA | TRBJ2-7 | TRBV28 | CASSLAGRYDYEQYF | TGTGCCAGCAGTTTAGCGGGACGGTACGACTACGAGCAGTACTTC
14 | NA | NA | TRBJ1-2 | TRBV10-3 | CAISESGGESGYTF | TGTGCCATCAGTGAGTCGGGGGGGGAGAGTGGCTACACCTTC
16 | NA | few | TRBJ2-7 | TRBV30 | CAWRGGAAGGHYEQYF | TGTGCCTGGAGAGGGGGAGCAGCCGGAGGACACTACGAGCAGTACTTC
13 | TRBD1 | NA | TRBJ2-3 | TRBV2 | CASRQGSTDTQYF | TGTGCCAGCAGACAGGGGAGCACAGATACGCAGTATTTT
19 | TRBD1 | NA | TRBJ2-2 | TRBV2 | CASRLMPSTGGPGTGELFF | TGTGCCAGCAGGCTAATGCCCTCTACAGGGGGGCCAGGGACCGGGGAGCTGTTTTTT
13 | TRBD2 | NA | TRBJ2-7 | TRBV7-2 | CASSLLAGGEQYF | TGTGCCAGCAGCCTACTAGCGGGAGGGGAGCAGTACTTC
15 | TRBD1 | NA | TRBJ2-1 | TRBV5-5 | CASSPTGQGTGEQFF | TGTGCCAGCAGCCCGACAGGACAGGGAACAGGTGAGCAGTTCTTC
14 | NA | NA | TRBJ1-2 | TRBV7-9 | CASTVGQGTYGYTF | TGTGCCAGCACCGTCGGGCAGGGAACCTATGGCTACACCTTC
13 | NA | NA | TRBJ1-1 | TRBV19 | CASRREVTREAFF | TGTGCCAGTAGGAGGGAGGTGACCAGGGAAGCTTTCTTT
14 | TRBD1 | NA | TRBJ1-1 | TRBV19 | CASKTGEVNTEAFF | TGTGCCAGTAAAACAGGGGAGGTTAACACTGAAGCTTTCTTT
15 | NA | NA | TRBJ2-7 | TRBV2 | CASRTRPTGAYEQYF | TGTGCCAGCAGAACGAGGCCCACCGGCGCCTACGAGCAGTACTTC
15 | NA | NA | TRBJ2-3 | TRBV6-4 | CASSASGVGTDTQYF | TGTGCCAGCAGTGCTTCAGGTGTGGGCACAGATACGCAGTATTTT
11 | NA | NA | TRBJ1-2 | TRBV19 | CATRQEYGYTF | TGTGCCACGCGACAGGAGTATGGCTACACCTTC
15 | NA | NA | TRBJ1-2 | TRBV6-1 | CASSEEAGANYGYTF | TGTGCCAGCAGTGAAGAGGCAGGGGCCAACTATGGCTACACCTTC
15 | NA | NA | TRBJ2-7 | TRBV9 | CASSPSGASSYEQYF | TGTGCCAGCAGCCCCAGCGGTGCGAGCTCCTACGAGCAGTACTTC
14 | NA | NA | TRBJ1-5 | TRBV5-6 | CASSLRHKDQPQHF | TGTGCCAGCAGCCTAAGACACAAGGATCAGCCCCAGCATTTT
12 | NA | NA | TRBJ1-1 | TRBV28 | CASSLPFTEAFF | TGTGCCAGCAGTTTACCTTTCACTGAAGCTTTCTTT
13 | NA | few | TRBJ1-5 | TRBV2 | CASETGTGQAQHF | TGTGCCAGCGAAACAGGCACCGGGCAGGCCCAGCATTTT
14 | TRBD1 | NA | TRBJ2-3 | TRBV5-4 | CASSGDRSTDTQYF | TGTGCCAGCAGCGGGGACAGAAGCACAGATACGCAGTATTTT
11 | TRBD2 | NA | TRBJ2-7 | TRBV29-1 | CSVLTSGNLYF | TGCAGCGTTCTGACTAGCGGGAACCTGTACTTC
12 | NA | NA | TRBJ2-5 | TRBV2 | CASSPTEETQYF | TGTGCCAGCAGTCCGACAGAAGAGACCCAGTACTTC
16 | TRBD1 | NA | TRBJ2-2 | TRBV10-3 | CAISNGQGANTGELFF | TGTGCCATCAGCAACGGACAGGGGGCCAACACCGGGGAGCTGTTTTTT
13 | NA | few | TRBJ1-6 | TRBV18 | CASSSSGDSPLHF | TGTGCCAGCTCGTCCTCGGGGGACTCACCCCTCCACTTT
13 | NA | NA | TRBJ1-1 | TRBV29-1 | CSAPATQIGGAFF | TGCAGCGCTCCCGCCACACAGATCGGAGGGGCTTTCTTT
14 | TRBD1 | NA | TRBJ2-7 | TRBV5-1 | CASSPGTGYYEQYF | TGCGCCAGCAGCCCCGGGACAGGTTACTACGAGCAGTACTTC
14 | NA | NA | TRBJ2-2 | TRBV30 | CAWSAGHHTGELFF | TGTGCCTGGAGTGCGGGACACCACACCGGGGAGCTGTTTTTT
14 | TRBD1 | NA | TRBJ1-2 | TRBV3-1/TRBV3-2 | CASTDRGLGYGYTF | TGTGCCAGCACCGACAGGGGGCTCGGCTATGGCTACACCTTC
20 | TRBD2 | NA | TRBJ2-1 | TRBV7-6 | CASSHPFKREATDSYNEQFF | TGTGCCAGCAGCCACCCATTTAAGCGGGAGGCCACGGACTCCTACAATGAGCAGTTCTTC
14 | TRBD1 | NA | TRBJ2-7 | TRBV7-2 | CASSLYRGRSEQYF | TGTGCCAGCAGCTTATACAGGGGTCGGTCCGAGCAGTACTTC
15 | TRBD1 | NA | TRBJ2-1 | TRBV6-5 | CASRRGGAISNEQFF | TGTGCCAGCAGGAGAGGGGGCGCGATTAGCAATGAGCAGTTCTTC
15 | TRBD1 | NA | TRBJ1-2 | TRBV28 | CASCRTGPESYGYTF | TGTGCCAGCTGCCGGACAGGACCTGAAAGCTATGGCTACACCTTC
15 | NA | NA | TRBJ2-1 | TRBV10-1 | CASSTRGSSYNEQFF | TGCGCCAGCAGTACTAGGGGGAGCTCCTACAATGAGCAGTTCTTC
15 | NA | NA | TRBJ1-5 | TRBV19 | CASSIFPPKNQPQHF | TGTGCCAGTAGTATTTTCCCCCCCAAAAATCAGCCCCAGCATTTT
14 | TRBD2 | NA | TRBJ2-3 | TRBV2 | CASGWTSNTDTQYF | TGTGCCAGCGGGTGGACTAGTAACACAGATACGCAGTATTTT
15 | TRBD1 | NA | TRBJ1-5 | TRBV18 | CASSRQGISNQPQHF | TGTGCCAGCTCGCGACAGGGGATTAGCAATCAGCCCCAGCATTTT
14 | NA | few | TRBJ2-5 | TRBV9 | CASSVGGRQATQYF | TGTGCCAGCAGCGTAGGAGGGAGGCAGGCGACCCAGTACTTC
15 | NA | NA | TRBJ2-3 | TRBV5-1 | CASTWVEGGKDTQYF | TGCGCCAGCACCTGGGTAGAAGGGGGAAAAGATACGCAGTATTTT
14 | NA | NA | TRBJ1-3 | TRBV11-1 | CASSLSGQGNTIYF | TGTGCCAGCAGCTTATCGGGACAAGGTAACACCATATATTTT
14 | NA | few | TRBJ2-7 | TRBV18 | CASSPGQPGNEQYF | TGTGCCAGCTCACCAGGACAGCCCGGGAACGAGCAGTACTTC
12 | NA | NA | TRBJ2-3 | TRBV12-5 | CASSFSTDTQYF | TGTGCTAGTTCCTTTAGCACAGATACGCAGTATTTT
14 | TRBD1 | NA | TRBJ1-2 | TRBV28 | CASRPTGAGWGYTF | TGTGCCAGCAGACCCACAGGGGCCGGTTGGGGCTACACCTTC
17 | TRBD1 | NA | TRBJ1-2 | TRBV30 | CAWSVRFTGTGSGGYTF | TGTGCCTGGAGTGTACGGTTTACCGGGACAGGGTCAGGGGGCTACACCTTC
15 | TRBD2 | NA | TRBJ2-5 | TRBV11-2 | CASSDLAGALETQYF | TGTGCCAGCAGCGACTTAGCGGGAGCACTGGAGACCCAGTACTTC
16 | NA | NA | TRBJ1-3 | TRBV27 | CASSSNIPGSGNTIYF | TGTGCCAGCAGTTCCAATATTCCCGGCTCTGGAAACACCATATATTTT